The 32 T cell receptor beta chains below were found in one sample sequenced in a study of T cell repertoires in cytomegalovirus infection. These receptors lack a known antigen. TCRdb itself ran the reads through MiXCR, one entry per CDR3 protein. Among 800,000 to 950,000 distinct CDR3 sequences, about 33% were seen once, and the ten largest hold roughly 12%. Sequencing used cultured CD8+ T cells from PBMCs, obtained from culture after CMV antigen stimulation. The source of these receptors is a human donor in good health (CMV status not recorded). Some clones in this sample may be carry-over from other donors' samples.

The CDR3 sequence: CSARAPSGGLYSYEQYF. As DNA, the CDR3 is TGCAGTGCTAGAGCGCCTAGCGGGGGTTTATACTCCTACGAGCAGTACTTC. The rearrangement joins TRBV20-1 to TRBJ2-7; the match to TRBD2 covers 10 bases. V gave up 1 base and J gave up 0 bases; unmatched junction bases: 9. The CDR3 has 17 amino acids. CDR1 is DFQATT, CDR2 SNEGSKA, per germline (reference sequence).

The rearrangement links TRBV6-1 to TRBJ2-5, with D possibly being TRBD1 (6 bases). Trimming removed 5 bases from V and 4 bases from J, with 14 bases in between. This CDR3 has 14 amino acids. Germline V CDR1 and CDR2: MNHNS, SASEGT. In DNA form, the CDR3 reads TGTGCCAGCAGTATCCGACAGGATCGAGAGACCCAGTACTTC. Translated, it gives CASSIRQDRETQYF.

This clonotype was observed once. The chain combines TRBV20-1 with TRBJ1-2; D is possibly TRBD1 (5 bases). This CDR3 has 14 residues. V was cut by 2 bases and J by 0 bases, with 10 bases left in between. Per germline, CDR1 DFQATT and CDR2 SNEGSKA (reference sequence). This CDR3 reads CSARQQASNYGYTF. The CDR3 DNA sequence: TGCAGTGCTAGACAACAGGCCTCTAACTATGGCTACACCTTC.

V is TRBV10-3 and J is TRBJ2-3; D may match TRBD1 or TRBD2 (5 bases each). V gave up 6 bases and J gave up 0 bases, with 16 bases separating them. The CDR3 loop spans 16 amino acids. Germline V lookup: CDR1 ENHRY, CDR2 SYGVKD. The CDR3 sequence is CAIRLWDAKSTDTQYF. The CDR3 DNA reads as TGTGCCATCAGACTGTGGGACGCTAAGAGCACAGATACGCAGTATTTT.

The chain links TRBV27 to TRBJ2-5, with unresolved D. With 4 bases removed from V and 5 bases from J, the gap between germline ends came to 35 bases. This CDR3 has 21 amino acids. Germline CDR1 is MNHEY and CDR2 is SMNVEV (reference sequence). The CDR3 region has the DNA TGTGCCAGCAGTTCCGGGCTACGGGCATCCCCATTCGTTCGACCCTGGGAGACCCAGTACTTC. Translated, it gives CASSSGLRASPFVRPWETQYF.

This chain joins TRBV7-3 and TRBJ1-2; D is unclear. CDR1 is SGHTA, CDR2 FQGTGA, per germline. V was pared by 5 bases and J by 1 base, with 23 bases between. The length of the CDR3 is 18 residues. Here the CDR3 DNA reads TGTGCCAGCAGCCCAACGACCAGGCAGCGTAATATTAACTATGGCTACACCTTC. Translated, it gives CASSPTTRQRNINYGYTF.

This clonotype showed up just a few times. The genes are TRBV27 and TRBJ2-2; TRBD2 matches at 8 bases. Germline CDR1 and CDR2: MNHEY and SMNVEV (reference sequence). The ends lost 7 bases at V and 4 bases at J; junction bases unmatched: 5. The CDR3 has 14 amino acids. The chain's CDR3 is CASTLGTSTGELFF. The CDR3 DNA reads as TGTGCCAGCACGCTCGGGACTAGCACCGGGGAGCTGTTTTTT.

A single count supports this clonotype. V and J are TRBV28 and TRBJ2-5, with D tentatively TRBD1 (5 bases). Germline CDR1 MDHEN, CDR2 SYDVKM. This CDR3 comprises 15 residues. Between the trimmed V and J ends, which lost 8 bases and 0 bases, there was a span of 16 bases. The CDR3 loop is CASDPGRVYQETQYF. The CDR3 nucleotides read TGTGCCAGCGACCCAGGCAGGGTCTACCAAGAGACCCAGTACTTC.

This clonotype was seen only a few times. The V gene is TRBV4-3, the J gene TRBJ2-5; no clear D gene. The V gene lost 0 bases and the J gene lost 5 bases, with 7 bases spanning the gap. The germline CDR1 and CDR2 sequences are LGHNA and YSLEER. CDR3 length equals 13 residues. This CDR3 is CASSQESGETQYF. The CDR3 bases are TGCGCCAGCAGCCAAGAATCTGGGGAGACCCAGTACTTC.

CDR3 loop: CASSRPDRVDNQPQHF. CDR3 nucleotide sequence: TGTGCCAGTAGTAGACCGGACAGGGTAGACAATCAGCCCCAGCATTTT. The chain links TRBV19 to TRBJ1-5; 8 nucleotides line up with TRBD1. With V trimmed by 4 bases and J by 3 bases, 8 bases remained unmatched. The CDR3 runs to 16 residues. Germline CDR1 and CDR2: LNHDA and SQIVND (reference sequence). The complete variable domain, with remaining parts taken from reference TRBV19 and TRBJ1-5, reads DGGITQSPKYLFRKEGQNVTLSCEQNLNHDAMYWYRQDPGQGLRLIYYSQIVNDFQKGDIAEGYSVSREKKESFPLTVTSAQKNPTAFYLCASSRPDRVDNQPQHFGDGTRLSIL.

With regard to this clonotype: Compared with germline, one end of the junction differs, possibly owing to a read error. This chain uses TRBV2 with TRBJ1-1; 12 bases map to TRBD1. CDR3 length equals 16 residues. Germline lookup yields CDR1 SNHLY and CDR2 FYNNEI. The CDR3 here is CVSPTGTGGRNTEAFF. The CDR3 coding sequence is TGTGTCAGCCCCACGGGGACAGGGGGCCGGAACACTGAAGCTTTCTTT.

The rearrangement links TRBV19 to TRBJ1-5; tentatively, D is TRBD1 (6 bases). V gave up 3 bases and J gave up 4 bases, with 10 bases separating them. Germline V lookup: CDR1 LNHDA, CDR2 SQIVND (reference sequence). The CDR3 totals 14 residues. CDR3 residues: CASSIWTANQPQHF. CDR3 bases: TGTGCCAGTAGTATTTGGACAGCAAATCAGCCCCAGCATTTT.

This clonotype was counted ten times or more. This sequence joins TRBV10-3 and TRBJ1-2; 8 nucleotides align to TRBD1. The junction had 8 bases not matched to a gene; V was cut back by 0 bases and J by 8 bases. CDR3 length: 15 amino acids. Germline loops: CDR1 ENHRY, CDR2 SYGVKD. CDR3 sequence reads: CAISESKGQGIGYTF. The CDR3 nucleotides read TGTGCCATCAGTGAGTCGAAAGGACAGGGAATAGGCTACACCTTC.

The J gene is TRBJ2-7, the V gene TRBV7-8, with 12 bases fitting TRBD1. The CDR3 spans 17 residues. J was trimmed by 2 bases and V by 4 bases; bases with no gene match: 9. Germline values: CDR1 SGHVS, CDR2 FQNEAQ. The CDR3 nucleotides are TGTGCCAGCAGCTCACCGGGACAGGGGGCCCGACCCTACGAGCAGTACTTC. Its protein is CASSSPGQGARPYEQYF.

The chain recombines TRBV27 with TRBJ1-5; D perhaps matches TRBD1 (6 bases). Germline CDR1 MNHEY, CDR2 SMNVEV (reference sequence). The CDR3 is 14 residues long. Between the trimmed V and J ends, which lost 3 bases and 4 bases, there was a span of 10 bases. The CDR3 sequence is CASSLVGANQPQHF. For the CDR3, the DNA is TGTGCCAGCAGTTTGGTGGGGGCTAATCAGCCCCAGCATTTT.

The chain couples TRBV20-1 to TRBJ2-5; TRBD2 is a possible D gene (6 bases). The CDR3 runs to 15 residues. Trimming shortened V by 3 bases and J by 5 bases, and 19 bases separated the two germline ends. Germline V gives CDR1 DFQATT, CDR2 SNEGSKA (reference sequence). CDR3 protein: CSARGLGRLGETQYF. As DNA, the CDR3 is TGCAGTGCTAGGGGATTGGGTAGACTAGGGGAGACCCAGTACTTC.

The rearrangement uses TRBV29-1 and TRBJ1-6, with D perhaps TRBD1 (5 bases). With 0 bases removed from V and 7 bases from J, the gap between germline ends came to 10 bases. The CDR3 covers 14 residues. The germline CDR1 and CDR2 sequences are SQVTM and ANQGSEA. The CDR3 sequence: CSVEEQGRNSPLHF. In nucleotides, the CDR3 is TGCAGCGTTGAAGAGCAGGGCAGGAATTCACCCCTCCACTTT. Based on the CDR3 plus reference TRBV29-1 and TRBJ1-6, the full variable domain is SAVISQKPSRDICQRGTSLTIQCQVDSQVTMMFWYRQQPGQSLTLIATANQGSEATYESGFVIDKFPISRPNLTFSTLTVSNMSPEDSSIYLCSVEEQGRNSPLHFGNGTRLTVT.

The rearrangement links TRBV9 to TRBJ2-3, with TRBD2 identical over 12 bases. The germline CDR1 and CDR2 sequences are SGDLS and YYNGEE. V shed 7 bases, J shed 4 bases, and the junction held 10 bases outside the gene matches. CDR3 length: 16 amino acids. As DNA, the CDR3 is TGTGCCAGCGCAATCCCACTAGCGGGGGGTTCAGATACGCAGTATTTT. Its translation: CASAIPLAGGSDTQYF.

This clonotype appeared many times. The chain joins TRBV7-2 to TRBJ1-6; perhaps TRBD1 as D (5 bases). The CDR3 extends over 15 amino acids. The germline V gene has CDR1 SGHTA and CDR2 FQGNSA. Trimming took 0 bases from V and 7 from J, leaving 10 bases between them. The CDR3 here is CASSLAPRANSPLHF. DNA of the CDR3: TGTGCCAGCAGCTTAGCGCCCAGGGCGAATTCACCCCTCCACTTT.

V and J are TRBV27 and TRBJ2-3; 8 nucleotides align to TRBD1. V lost 5 bases, J lost 6 bases, and 10 bases stayed unmatched. From germline, CDR1 is MNHEY and CDR2 SMNVEV (reference sequence). The CDR3 loop spans 15 amino acids. CDR3 residues: CASSPPRTGSDTQYF. In nucleotides, the CDR3 is TGTGCCAGCAGTCCACCCCGGACAGGGTCCGATACGCAGTATTTT.

In its sample, this clonotype was seen a few times. The chain combines TRBV4-1 with TRBJ1-5; D unclear. The germline CDR1 and CDR2 sequences are MGHRA and YSYEKL. Trimming took 1 base from V and 7 from J, leaving 5 bases between them. The CDR3 is 12 amino acids. The CDR3 protein is CASSQGRQPQHF. The CDR3 DNA sequence: TGCGCCAGCAGCCAAGGTAGACAGCCCCAGCATTTT.

J is TRBJ1-2 and V is TRBV5-5; D is unclear. The length of the CDR3 is 13 residues. Deletions cut 4 bases from V and 4 bases from J, with 11 bases between. CDR1 SGHKS and CDR2 YYEKEE come from the germline V gene (reference sequence). CDR3 coding DNA: TGTGCCAGCAGCCCTCCGGGCTCCTATGGCTACACCTTC. This gives the protein CASSPPGSYGYTF.

The chain recombines TRBV7-6 with TRBJ1-6, with D maybe TRBD1 (5 bases). This CDR3 is built from 20 residues. Trimming took off 6 bases at V and 0 bases at J, with 24 bases between the two ends. Germline CDR1 reads SGHVS; CDR2 reads FNYEAQ. Here the CDR3 DNA reads TGTGCCAGCAGTCAACTTTCAGTGGCGGCAGACAGCTCCTATAATTCACCCCTCCACTTT. Translation gives CASSQLSVAADSSYNSPLHF.

This sequence joins TRBV6-5 and TRBJ1-1; TRBD1 matches 11 bases. The trim removed 6 bases at V and 6 bases at J, leaving 12 bases unmatched. Germline CDR1 and CDR2: MNHEY and SVGAGI. CDR3 length equals 16 residues. The CDR3 coding sequence is TGTGCCAGCAGACGAGGACAGGGGGCATACCGGGCTGAAGCTTTCTTT. This translates into CASRRGQGAYRAEAFF.

This clonotype was seen only a few times. The chain couples TRBV14 to TRBJ2-3, with TRBD2 matching over 10 bases. CDR1 is SGHDN, CDR2 FVKESK, per germline. The CDR3 is made up of 16 amino acids. Losses at the gene ends were 4 bases for V and 6 bases for J; bases not matched to a gene: 10. The CDR3 is CASSPSQRGGRDTQYF. CDR3 bases: TGTGCCAGCAGCCCCTCACAGCGGGGGGGCCGGGATACGCAGTATTTT. The full variable domain, in which reference TRBV14 and TRBJ2-3 provide the parts outside the CDR3, is EAGVTQFPSHSVIEKGQTVTLRCDPISGHDNLYWYRRVMGKEIKFLLHFVKESKQDESGMPNNRFLAERTGGTYSTLKVQPAELEDSGVYFCASSPSQRGGRDTQYFGPGTRLTVL.

The rearrangement links TRBV7-9 to TRBJ1-6; 9 bases fit TRBD1. CDR3 length: 16 residues. CDR1 is SEHNR and CDR2 is FQNEAQ in the germline V gene (reference sequence). Losses at the gene ends were 4 bases for V and 6 bases for J; bases not matched to a gene: 7. The DNA of the CDR3 is TGTGCCAGCAGCTCAGTGACAGGGGGTCTTAATTCACCCCTCCACTTT. Its protein product is CASSSVTGGLNSPLHF.

This rearrangement joins TRBV6-1 to TRBJ2-7; 7 bases map to TRBD1. With 8 bases clipped from V and 0 bases from J, the junction kept 7 bases outside the gene matches. This CDR3 region has 14 residues. CDR1 is MNHNS and CDR2 is SASEGT in the germline V gene. The CDR3 region is CASGQVYSSYEQYF. DNA of the CDR3: TGTGCCAGCGGACAGGTTTACAGCTCCTACGAGCAGTACTTC.

This clonotype turned up a few times. The J gene is TRBJ2-7, the V gene TRBV7-6, with D possibly TRBD1 on 5 matching bases. The CDR3 consists of 15 residues. The germline gives CDR1 SGHVS, CDR2 FNYEAQ. V was trimmed by 5 bases and J by 1 base, leaving 15 bases between them. The CDR3 is CASSPQGVGSYEQYF. CDR3 bases: TGTGCCAGCAGCCCGCAAGGGGTTGGGTCCTACGAGCAGTACTTC.

The chain carries TRBV12-3 or TRBV12-4 and TRBJ2-5; 9 bases agree with TRBD2. The CDR3 runs to 20 residues. With V trimmed by 3 bases and J by 3 bases, 20 bases remained unmatched. As DNA, the CDR3 is TGTGCCAGCAGTTTCATTCTGGGGGCTAGCGGGAATGTGAACAAAGAGACCCAGTACTTC. Its translation: CASSFILGASGNVNKETQYF.

This clonotype has only one observation. A read error is possible here, since a much larger clone lies one base away. V usage is TRBV6-1 and J usage is TRBJ1-1; 10 bases agree with TRBD1. Germline V CDR1 and CDR2: MNHNS, SASEGT. The CDR3 is 15 residues long. The CDR3 region is CANSRQGAIGTEAFF. The CDR3, as DNA: TGTGCCAACAGTCGACAGGGGGCTATAGGCACTGAAGCTTTCTTT.

The chain has TRBV7-4 and TRBJ2-3; D ambiguous. This CDR3 is built from 14 residues. Per germline, CDR1 SGHVT and CDR2 SQSDAQ. V shed 5 bases and J shed 4 bases, with 13 bases lying between them. The CDR3 DNA follows: TGTGCCAGCAGCCCTCAGAACGGTCCAGATACGCAGTATTTT. As protein: CASSPQNGPDTQYF.

This clonotype was recorded a few times. The chain is built from TRBV15 and TRBJ1-5; D perhaps matches TRBD1 (5 bases). The ends were cut back, 0 bases at V and 2 bases at J, with 5 bases in the middle. CDR3 length: 14 amino acids. Germline CDR1 is LNHNV and CDR2 is YYDKDF (reference sequence). The CDR3 loop is CATSREQGNQPQHF. CDR3 nucleotide sequence: TGTGCCACCAGCAGAGAACAGGGCAATCAGCCCCAGCATTTT.